These 10 T cell receptor beta chains originate from one sample sequenced in a study of T cell repertoires in cytomegalovirus infection. These TCRs' antigens remain unknown. Each CDR3 protein is one row after TCRdb ran MiXCR on the reads. The data hold approximately 730,000 distinct CDR3 sequences, with just under 30% observed a single time. The sample consisted of cultured CD8+ T cells from PBMCs, taken from culture after CMV antigen stimulation. These receptors were taken from a human donor in good health (CMV status not recorded). Some clones in this sample may be carry-over from other donors' samples.

This clonotype was detected many times. V is TRBV5-6 and J is TRBJ2-4; no definite D call. Germline CDR1 and CDR2: SGHDT and YYEEEE. The V and J ends lost 2 bases and 6 bases respectively, with 15 bases between them. CDR3 length equals 15 residues. The DNA of the CDR3 is TGTGCCAGCAGCTTCTTCCGTCTAGAGTTAAACATTCAGTACTTC. It translates to CASSFFRLELNIQYF.

This clonotype has a handful of counts. The CDR3 reads CASSFEGGRNGYTF. The CDR3 DNA follows: TGTGCCAGCAGCTTTGAAGGCGGCCGGAATGGCTACACCTTC. The chain uses TRBV11-2 and TRBJ1-2; D is unresolved. Per the germline V gene, CDR1 is SGHAT and CDR2 is FQNNGV. This CDR3 contains 14 residues. V was pared by 3 bases and J by 6 bases, with 14 bases between.

This clonotype showed up many times. The CDR3 protein is CASSGRVGRLDEQFF. The CDR3 DNA sequence: TGTGCCAGCAGCGGGCGGGTAGGCAGATTAGATGAGCAGTTCTTC. The V and J genes are TRBV7-2 and TRBJ2-1; D is perhaps TRBD2 (5 bases). Germline values: CDR1 SGHTA, CDR2 FQGNSA. The CDR3 length is 15 residues. V was pared by 5 bases and J by 8 bases, with 19 bases between.

This chain links TRBV6-1 with TRBJ1-1; tentatively, D is TRBD1 (5 bases). Germline V gives CDR1 MNHNS, CDR2 SASEGT. V was clipped by 7 bases and J by 3 bases, with 15 bases between them. The CDR3 is 14 residues long. CDR3 amino acids: CASIPGLRYTEAFF. The DNA for the CDR3 is TGTGCCAGCATACCGGGACTAAGGTACACTGAAGCTTTCTTT.

This clonotype was recorded many times. This sequence joins TRBV7-8 and TRBJ1-2; 8 bases fit TRBD1. J gave up 7 bases and V 5 bases, and 12 bases lay outside the gene matches. The CDR3 consists of 15 residues. Germline CDR1 is SGHVS and CDR2 is FQNEAQ. The CDR3 loop is CASSPGSTGVLGYTF. In nucleotides, the CDR3 is TGTGCCAGCAGCCCAGGATCGACAGGGGTTCTTGGCTACACCTTC.

Only a few counts were recorded for this clonotype. This chain links TRBV4-1 with TRBJ2-3, with TRBD2 matching over 13 bases. The CDR3 has 17 residues. V gave up 1 base and J gave up 6 bases; unmatched junction bases: 7. Germline V gene data show CDR1 as MGHRA and CDR2 as YSYEKL. The CDR3 loop is CASSQAGLAGRGDTQYF. The CDR3 DNA sequence: TGCGCCAGCAGCCAAGCGGGACTAGCGGGGCGCGGGGATACGCAGTATTTT.

The DNA of the CDR3 is TGTGCCAGCAGCACATGGGACAGGGCCTACTCTGGAAACACCATATATTTT. This gives the protein CASSTWDRAYSGNTIYF. The gene calls are TRBV7-9 and TRBJ1-3; 9 bases are a match to TRBD1. Looked up from germline, CDR1 is SEHNR and CDR2 is FQNEAQ (reference sequence). V lost 5 bases and J lost 0; bases outside the gene matches: 8. This CDR3 is built from 17 residues. Full variable domain (missing parts from reference TRBV7-9 and TRBJ1-3): DTGVSQNPRHKITKRGQNVTFRCDPISEHNRLYWYRQTLGQGPEFLTYFQNEAQLEKSRLLSDRFSAERPKGSFSTLEIQRTEQGDSAMYLCASSTWDRAYSGNTIYFGEGSWLTVV.

This clonotype was seen once. The rearrangement joins TRBV2 to TRBJ1-3, with D perhaps matching TRBD1 (5 bases). This CDR3 spans 16 amino acids. V was clipped by 0 bases and J by 3 bases, with 12 bases between them. Germline lookup yields CDR1 SNHLY and CDR2 FYNNEI. This chain's CDR3 is CASSEAPGLFGNTIYF. CDR3 coding DNA: TGTGCCAGCAGTGAAGCCCCAGGGTTGTTTGGAAACACCATATATTTT.

This clonotype was picked up a small number of times. The V and J genes are TRBV11-2 and TRBJ2-4; D ambiguous. Trimming stripped 4 bases from V and 0 bases from J, with 13 bases between. The CDR3 spans 16 residues. CDR1 is SGHAT and CDR2 is FQNNGV in the germline V gene. CDR3 in amino acids: CASSSSTGLAKNIQYF. The CDR3 nucleotides read TGTGCCAGCAGCTCGAGTACGGGCCTAGCCAAAAACATTCAGTACTTC.

The CDR3 DNA follows: TGTGCCAGCAGCCTCCAAGGGGACAGCTACGAGCAGTACGTC. It codes for CASSLQGDSYEQYV. This chain links TRBV6-2 or TRBV6-3 with TRBJ2-7; 7 bases fit TRBD1. The ends lost 6 bases at V and 3 bases at J; junction bases unmatched: 8. The CDR3 has 14 residues. Germline V gives CDR1 MNHEY, CDR2 SVGEGT.